The 24 T cell receptor beta chains presented below share a single source sample, sequenced in a study of T cells in tumors and immune-related adverse events. Assay: immunoSEQ multiplex PCR; the TCRdb copy retains only in-frame clones and omits some. The table includes around 8,300 clones, around 94% detected once. The source material was lymph node tissue, sampled from a patient treated with anti-PD-1 therapy. These receptors came from a female donor with metastatic renal cell carcinoma.

J is TRBJ1-5 and V is TRBV6-6; D is unresolved. The length of the CDR3 is 14 residues. Trimming took off 7 bases at V and 4 bases at J, with 14 bases between the two ends. Germline CDR1 is MNHNY and CDR2 is SVGAGI (reference sequence). The CDR3 is CASTLSTANQPQHF. CDR3 nucleotides: TGTGCCAGCACATTGTCGACGGCGAATCAGCCCCAGCATTTT.

This clone was recorded once. The chain joins TRBV5-4 to TRBJ1-4; TRBD1 matches at 12 bases. Germline V CDR1 and CDR2: SGHNT, YYREEE (reference sequence). The CDR3 sequence is 16 residues long. V lost 3 bases and J lost 2; bases outside the gene matches: 2. CDR3 sequence: CASSWGTGGTNEKLFF. The DNA of the CDR3 is TGTGCCAGCAGCTGGGGGACAGGGGGCACTAATGAAAAACTGTTTTTT. Variable domain in full (rest from reference TRBV5-4 and TRBJ1-4): ETGVTQSPTHLIKTRGQQVTLRCSSQSGHNTVSWYQQALGQGPQFIFQYYREEENGRGNFPPRFSGLQFPNYSSELNVNALELDDSALYLCASSWGTGGTNEKLFFGSGTQLSVL.

This sequence joins TRBV11-2 and TRBJ1-3; 8 nucleotides agree with TRBD1. Trimming at V came to 5 bases and at J to 0 bases, leaving 6 bases not matched to a gene. CDR3 size: 16 residues. The germline CDR1 and CDR2 sequences are SGHAT and FQNNGV. This CDR3 reads CASSLRDRSSGNTIYF. CDR3 DNA: TGTGCCAGCAGCCTCCGGGACAGGAGCTCTGGAAACACCATATATTTT.

The chain employs TRBV4-3 and TRBJ1-4, with no clear D. This CDR3 is built from 14 residues. Germline values: CDR1 LGHNA, CDR2 YSLEER. The V end lost 0 bases, the J end lost 4 bases, and 6 bases lay between the germline ends. CDR3: CASSQDTNNEKLFF. The CDR3 DNA sequence: TGCGCCAGCAGCCAAGATACCAATAATGAAAAACTGTTTTTT.

The CDR3: CSVTLEGDTIYF. The CDR3 DNA is TGCAGCGTAACCCTTGAGGGGGACACCATATATTTT. The chain recombines TRBV29-1 with TRBJ1-3, with a tentative D call TRBD1 (6 bases). The length of the CDR3 is 12 residues. Germline V CDR1 and CDR2: SQVTM, ANQGSEA. V lost 6 bases, J lost 8 bases, and 14 bases lay in between.

This chain connects TRBV19 to TRBJ1-5; D possibly corresponds to TRBD1 (6 bases). The V gene's germline CDR1 is LNHDA and CDR2 SQIVND (reference sequence). V gave up 3 bases and J gave up 4 bases, with 16 bases separating them. The CDR3 spans 16 residues. CDR3 sequence: CASSITGRGPNQPQHF. The CDR3 region has the DNA TGTGCCAGTAGTATCACAGGGAGAGGCCCAAATCAGCCCCAGCATTTT.

V and J are TRBV7-2 and TRBJ1-1, with a weak D call TRBD1 (5 bases). This CDR3 is 13 amino acids long. V was trimmed by 1 base and J by 10 bases, leaving 13 bases between them. Germline V gives CDR1 SGHTA, CDR2 FQGNSA. The CDR3 reads CASSLDGGDRAFF. CDR3 in DNA: TGTGCCAGCAGCTTAGATGGAGGGGATCGAGCTTTCTTT.

The chain employs TRBV7-9 and TRBJ1-2, with D possibly TRBD1 on 5 matching bases. This CDR3 contains 14 residues. Germline V CDR1 and CDR2: SEHNR, FQNEAQ (reference sequence). The V end was cut by 1 base, the J end by 5 bases, with 11 bases between. The CDR3 loop reads CASSLGTSLYGYTF. The CDR3 DNA is TGTGCCAGCAGCTTAGGGACATCGTTATATGGCTACACCTTC.

The V call is TRBV20-1, the J call TRBJ2-7; D is undetermined. The ends were cut back, 6 bases at V and 0 bases at J, with 3 bases in the middle. The germline gives CDR1 DFQATT, CDR2 SNEGSKA (reference sequence). CDR3 length equals 10 residues. In nucleotides, the CDR3 is TGCAGTGCAGGCTCCTACGAGCAGTACTTC. Protein sequence: CSAGSYEQYF.

This clone is a singleton in its sample. The rearrangement links TRBV19 to TRBJ2-7; D may be TRBD1 (5 bases). Germline values: CDR1 LNHDA, CDR2 SQIVND (reference sequence). The length of the CDR3 is 16 residues. V lost 0 bases and J lost 6, with 18 bases in between. CDR3: CASSIDSSVRTREQYF. The CDR3 DNA reads TGTGCCAGTAGTATAGATAGTTCGGTTCGGACACGCGAGCAGTACTTC.

This clone has only a few counts. The chain uses TRBV19 and TRBJ2-6, with D possibly TRBD2 on 6 matching bases. The CDR3 loop spans 15 amino acids. Germline V gene sequence: CDR1 LNHDA, CDR2 SQIVND (reference sequence). The V and J ends lost 6 bases and 0 bases respectively, with 9 bases between them. This CDR3 reads CASRTGSSGANVLTF. DNA of the CDR3: TGTGCCAGTAGGACCGGGAGCTCTGGGGCCAACGTCCTGACTTTC.

This chain joins TRBV10-1 and TRBJ1-2, with D possibly being TRBD1 (5 bases). Trimming took 9 bases from V and 4 from J, leaving 15 bases between them. The CDR3 has 13 amino acids. The V gene's germline CDR1 is WNHNN and CDR2 SYGVQD (reference sequence). The CDR3 here is CASSPGRTYGYTF. The CDR3 DNA reads TGCGCCAGTTCCCCGGGACGGACCTATGGCTACACCTTC.

The chain links TRBV19 to TRBJ2-1, with D possibly being TRBD2 (5 bases). Germline CDR1 and CDR2: LNHDA and SQIVND (reference sequence). The V end was cut by 10 bases, the J end by 0 bases, with 16 bases between. CDR3 length: 15 amino acids. The CDR3 sequence: CATQIAIFSYNEQFF. The CDR3 DNA sequence: TGTGCCACCCAAATAGCGATTTTCTCCTACAATGAGCAGTTCTTC.

This chain uses TRBV19 with TRBJ1-1; 7 positions agree with TRBD1. The germline V gene has CDR1 LNHDA and CDR2 SQIVND (reference sequence). With 1 base clipped from V and 3 bases from J, the junction kept 5 bases outside the gene matches. The CDR3 has 15 residues. CDR3 loop: CASSIGRGFDTEAFF. The CDR3 coding sequence is TGTGCCAGTAGTATAGGCAGGGGGTTTGACACTGAAGCTTTCTTT. The complete variable domain, with remaining parts taken from reference TRBV19 and TRBJ1-1, reads DGGITQSPKYLFRKEGQNVTLSCEQNLNHDAMYWYRQDPGQGLRLIYYSQIVNDFQKGDIAEGYSVSREKKESFPLTVTSAQKNPTAFYLCASSIGRGFDTEAFFGQGTRLTVV.

V gene TRBV18 combines with J gene TRBJ1-2, with D uncertain. The germline V and J ends were trimmed by 6 bases and 7 bases, with 12 bases remaining between them. Germline CDR1 and CDR2: KGHSH and LQKENI. This CDR3 is 12 amino acids long. The CDR3, as DNA: TGTGCCAGCTCCCTCGACGACGCTGGCTACACCTTC. Encoded protein: CASSLDDAGYTF.

The chain carries TRBV6-4 and TRBJ2-2; 7 bases match TRBD2. Per the germline V gene, CDR1 is MRHNA and CDR2 is SNTAGT. V was pared by 4 bases and J by 5 bases, with 10 bases of the junction left unmatched. The CDR3 runs to 16 residues. The chain's CDR3 is CASSVGPSGATGELFF. The CDR3 DNA is TGTGCCAGCAGTGTAGGGCCTAGCGGAGCTACCGGGGAGCTGTTTTTT.

The rearrangement links TRBV5-1 to TRBJ1-1; TRBD1 matches at 9 bases. The ends lost 5 bases at V and 4 bases at J; junction bases unmatched: 6. Germline CDR1 and CDR2: SGHRS and YFSETQ. The CDR3 has 14 amino acids. The CDR3 sequence: CASRPQGAGTEAFF. DNA for the CDR3: TGCGCCAGCAGACCACAGGGGGCCGGCACTGAAGCTTTCTTT.

The chain links TRBV6-7 to TRBJ1-1, with D uncertain. TRBV6-7 is an ORF for which the function is uncertain. The length of the CDR3 is 21 residues. V lost 0 bases, J lost 0 bases, and 26 bases lay in between. The CDR3 region is CASSYSWGSIAADTMNTEAFF. The CDR3 bases are TGTGCCAGCAGTTACTCGTGGGGATCAATCGCGGCAGACACTATGAACACTGAAGCTTTCTTT.

This clone was recorded only once. As DNA, the CDR3 is TGTGCCAGCAGCTTAGGACGGCGGGAGAGCTCCTACGAGCAGTACTTC. It is translated as CASSLGRRESSYEQYF. The V call is TRBV7-7, the J call TRBJ2-7; 7 nucleotides match TRBD2. The germline V gene encodes CDR1 SSHAT and CDR2 FNYEAQ (reference sequence). The CDR3 length is 16 residues. The V segment lost 1 base and the J segment 0 bases; nucleotides outside the gene matches: 6.

This chain joins TRBV9 and TRBJ2-7, with TRBD1 matching over 8 bases. V trimming: 4 bases; J trimming: 7 bases; junction bases outside the gene matches: 10. Germline V gene sequence: CDR1 SGDLS, CDR2 YYNGEE. This CDR3 contains 14 residues. The CDR3 protein is CASSPLWTGREQYF. The CDR3, as DNA: TGTGCCAGCAGCCCCCTGTGGACAGGGCGGGAGCAGTACTTC.

V is TRBV11-2 and J is TRBJ2-5; 8 bases line up with TRBD2. V trimming: 1 base; J trimming: 4 bases; junction bases outside the gene matches: 5. CDR3 size: 15 residues. Germline assignment: CDR1 SGHAT and CDR2 FQNNGV. The CDR3 reads CASSLAGGRSETQYF. CDR3 nucleotides: TGTGCCAGCAGCTTAGCGGGAGGGCGTTCAGAGACCCAGTACTTC. Using reference TRBV11-2 and TRBJ2-5 for the parts outside the CDR3, the full variable domain is EAGVAQSPRYKIIEKRQSVAFWCNPISGHATLYWYQQILGQGPKLLIQFQNNGVVDDSQLPKDRFSAERLKGVDSTLKIQPAKLEDSAVYLCASSLAGGRSETQYFGPGTRLLVL.

The genes are TRBV11-2 and TRBJ2-5; D gene unclear. CDR1 SGHAT and CDR2 FQNNGV come from the germline V gene. The CDR3 length is 15 residues. V lost 1 base and J lost 5, with 14 bases in between. The DNA for the CDR3 is TGTGCCAGCAGCTTAGTATTAAAGGGCAGGGAGACCCAGTACTTC. The encoded protein is CASSLVLKGRETQYF.

V usage is TRBV5-6 and J usage is TRBJ1-3; 8 bases are shared with TRBD1. The ends lost 4 bases at V and 0 bases at J; junction bases unmatched: 6. The V gene's germline CDR1 is SGHDT and CDR2 YYEEEE. The CDR3 runs to 16 residues. DNA for the CDR3: TGTGCCAGCAGCCCCGGGACAGGACGCTCTGGAAACACCATATATTTT. Encoded protein: CASSPGTGRSGNTIYF.

V gene TRBV7-2 combines with J gene TRBJ2-3, with 8 nucleotides matching TRBD2. Germline CDR1 SGHTA, CDR2 FQGNSA. V was pared by 5 bases and J by 4 bases, with 8 bases of the junction left unmatched. The CDR3 sequence is 15 residues long. The CDR3 region is CASSVGLEFADTQYF. CDR3 nucleotides: TGTGCCAGCAGCGTGGGACTAGAGTTCGCAGATACGCAGTATTTT.